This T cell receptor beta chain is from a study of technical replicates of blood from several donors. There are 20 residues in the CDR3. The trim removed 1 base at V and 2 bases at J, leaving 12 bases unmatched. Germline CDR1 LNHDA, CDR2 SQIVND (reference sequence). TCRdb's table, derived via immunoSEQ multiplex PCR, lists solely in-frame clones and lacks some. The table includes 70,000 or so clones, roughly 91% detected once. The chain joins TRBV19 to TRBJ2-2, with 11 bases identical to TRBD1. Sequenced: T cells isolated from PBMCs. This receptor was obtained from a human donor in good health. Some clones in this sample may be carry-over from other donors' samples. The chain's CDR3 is CASSIVLLGQGDSNTGELFF. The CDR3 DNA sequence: TGTGCCAGTAGTATAGTTCTTTTGGGACAGGGGGACTCAAACACCGGGGAGCTGTTTTTT.